This paragraph reports one T cell receptor (beta chain). The antigen this receptor binds is unknown. The input lacks base qualities; no much larger clone sits a single base away. In total, 600 or so healthy bone marrow donors made up the cohort. Cohort members were all nominally healthy when sampled, although unrecorded immune exposures were likely present. The donor was CMV seropositive and was included in the group of 250 to 300 seropositive cohort members. A peripheral blood sample was provided by each donor, and peripheral blood mononuclear cells were used for TCR beta sequencing. The Qiagen DNeasy Blood Extraction Kit was used to extract genomic DNA from the blood cell samples. Libraries were constructed by the immunoSEQ multiplex PCR assay. A mixture of 60 forward primers for TCR Vbeta segments and 13 reverse primers for TCR Jbeta segments was used in the multiplex PCR. The CDR3 region of rearranged TCR beta genes was amplified from genomic DNA with a multiplex PCR assay. On the Illumina HiSeq System, the amplified TCR beta libraries were sequenced as 87-base-pair reads. Per the source publication's procedure: A later analysis counted tens of millions of unique TCR beta chains across the 500 to 850 repertoires, and approximately 11 million of these chains were shared by at least two donors. A nearest-neighbor algorithm error-corrected the raw reads and collapsed the reads into unique sequences, merging closely related sequences to remove PCR and sequencing errors. Alignment of CDR3 sequences to IMGT reference sequences was used to assign V, D and J gene segments. For a sequence to be retained, at least a six-nucleotide match to both a V gene segment and a J gene segment was required. Rearrangements were called productive when the CDR3 lacked stop codons and stayed in frame with V and J; all others were non-productive. CDR3 was defined by IMGT convention, running from the second conserved V-encoded cysteine to the conserved J-encoded phenylalanine. Sequences without an unambiguous match to a single V gene segment were excluded from the earlier analysis of approximately 560 of the donors. An earlier analysis of 587 of the donors called V segments functional above 56.7% productive rearrangements and segregating when the between-donor standard deviation exceeded 5%. A statistical classification framework was built for diagnosing cytomegalovirus status from the catalog of TCR beta chain sequences. V and J gene assignment, in a later analysis, came from comparing TCR nucleotide sequences with IMGT/GENE-DB human TR gene sequences. In a later analysis, CDR3 sequences and most-parsimonious VDJ recombination scenarios were assigned using the TCRdist pipeline. In a later analysis, every TCR beta chain was defined by the combination of its CDR3 amino acid sequence and its V-gene family, and reads without a unique V-gene family were dropped. As a way to deal with suspected cross-contamination and a sequencing artifact, a later analysis dropped 450 to 600 nucleotide sequences that were highly shared and had low generation probability. A later analysis calculated a clonal expansion index for each public chain from normalized within-repertoire ranks of inferred template counts. A later analysis computed generation probabilities with a VDJ recombination model fitted to out-of-frame rearrangements, and checked the results against IGoR. In a later analysis, TCR-TCR, TCR-HLA and TCR-CMV co-occurrence was scored with hypergeometric tests, and a repertoire-size bias correction was applied to TCR pairs. False discovery rates were estimated in a later analysis by permuting HLA or CMV assignments 20 times. In a later analysis, co-occurring TCRs were grouped using DBSCAN, with TCRdist sequence similarity added in when clustering inside HLA-allele-positive subsets. For co-occurrence clustering, repertoires with fewer than 30,000 or more than 120,000 public chains were excluded, along with about five repertoires with anomalous nucleotide sharing. As stored in TCRdb, this immuneACCESS dataset retains in-frame rearrangements with V and J assigned. A fraction of the clones does not appear; measured against another copy, unresolved V genes explain less than half of the discrepancy, and the remainder lacks a known reason. That table furnishes V, J and clone size, whereas the DNA furnished D and trimming. The sample has 120,000 to 150,000 clones on record, less than 85% of them singletons. The ten largest clones represent 6.5% to 7% of the sample.

The sample originates from a study of cytomegalovirus exposure and HLA in healthy donors (dated by TCRdb to about 2017). General notes on the study: An earlier analysis of roughly 500 of the donors reported 250 to 300 Gb of sequence data and approximately 110 million unique TCR beta sequences from roughly 200 million T cells. Around 320 gigabases of sequencing data and 70 million to 100 million unique TCR sequences were included in an early release covering 500 to 750 HLA-typed donors. The genetic ancestry cluster associated with self-reported Caucasian donors included around four fifths of the roughly 380 genotyped donors. The study aimed to test whether cataloging public T cell receptors could reveal signatures of past pathogen exposure. The T cell repertoires of roughly 660 subjects were profiled by immunosequencing and related to cytomegalovirus serostatus. Besides the first cohort of more than 650 subjects, a separate validation cohort made up of 120 different subjects was used. The study combined high-throughput TCR immunosequencing, statistical association of individual TCRs with disease status, and machine learning to predict cytomegalovirus infection status. A later analysis re-analyzed previously published TCR beta repertoires from about 730 donors and added high-resolution HLA genotyping to study TCR occurrence patterns. In the later analysis, no new phenotypic data were used to find candidate immune exposures; instead, reliance was placed on TCR beta sequences and their occurrence across donors. An earlier analysis of several hundred of the donors applied high-throughput TCR beta sequencing to assess whether each TCR beta V gene segment acted as functional or pseudogenic. Donor age, sex, ethnicity and CMV serostatus were compiled together with the repertoire data. In a later genetic analysis, genome-wide SNP genotypes for about three fifths of the roughly 670 donors were used, and that subset was treated as a discovery cohort. All discovery cohort repertoires had been generated using a single sequencing platform. Class I and class II HLA loci were covered by the typing at four-digit resolution. Typing coverage varied by locus: 629-630 donors for A, B, C, DRB1 and DQB1; approximately 500 for DQA1; about 590 for DPA1; roughly 450 for DPB1. Because of strong linkage in the cohort, roughly five DR-DQ haplotypes were treated as single units for association and clustering. On average, approximately 250,000 unique TCR beta nucleotide sequences were sequenced per donor among about 400 genotyped donors of the cohort, with about 17% of those sequences being non-productive.

The study at large found these results: Broadly in line with IMGT annotations, most TCR beta V segments showed up in productive rearrangements about 90% or about 30% of the time in an earlier analysis of about 500 of the donors. Linkage disequilibrium might explain the correlated functional status among segregating V segments, but an unknown experimental factor could not be excluded. The authors suggested that the approach could potentially be extended to other disease states and immunological phenotypes. Only TCR beta chains were sequenced in this cohort, and the absence of alpha or paired-chain data limited detectable features. Presence/absence analyses assumed roughly uniform sequencing depth across donors, an assumption that may not hold. A further reported finding was that TCR beta sequences accurately predicted the HLA-A and HLA-B alleles for most subjects in the first cohort. The sequencing pipeline was judged likely to have produced a cluster of highly shared sequence variants as a technical artifact. Because counts were too low, about 15 rarely observed V segments, including chromosome 9 orphons, were left out of the earlier analysis of 500 to 750 of the donors. The study listed over 150 TCR beta chains as associated with cytomegalovirus. In a later analysis, TCR association rates were found to vary across HLA loci, with the most associated TCRs seen for DRB1 alleles and the fewest for HLA-C alleles. Three of the identified cytomegalovirus-associated TCR beta chains were confirmed in vitro to be specific for cytomegalovirus antigens. Across donors, most TCR sequences were observed very rarely, whereas some public TCRs were present in many individuals. In a later analysis, 15,000 to 20,000 TCR beta sequences were associated with specific HLA alleles at a false discovery rate of 0.05. In a later analysis, HLA-associated TCR beta chains were found to be more clonally expanded and to have lower generation probabilities than equally common non-associated chains. In a later analysis, most CMV-associated TCR beta chains were found to appear HLA-restricted, with HLA associations seemingly driven largely by CMV exposure. Assigning TCR associations to individual alleles was difficult when HLA alleles, especially DR and DQ, strongly co-occurred. Compared with the approximately 700-donor mean, donors in an Asian-associated ancestry cluster had fewer N-insertions in productive TCRs, according to a later genetic analysis. In both the original and validation cohorts, the classifier was reported to diagnose cytomegalovirus status with high specificity and sensitivity. V-gene and J-gene trimming of TCR beta chains was associated with a missense DCLRE1C variant in a later genetic analysis, and the association was replicated in an independent cohort. HLA typing was unavailable for some donors at each locus, so association tests used only the typed subset. CMV serostatus was the only immune exposure information available for the cohort. Several of the top co-occurrence clusters appeared to be linked to parvovirus B19, influenza, CMV and Epstein-Barr virus, according to a later analysis.

Sequencing was done on a sample of PBMCs. This clonotype was sampled from a man in his forties in good health and CMV-seropositive.

The DNA sequence is TGTGCCAGCAGCTTGGGTGCAGGGGAGTTGAACACTGAAGCTTTCTTT. Its coded protein is CASSLGAGELNTEAFF. The chain was built from TRBV5-6 and TRBJ1-1, and possibly TRBD1, on 6 matching bases. Via the germline V gene, CDR1 is SGHDT and CDR2 YYEEEE. V loses 0 bases, J loses 0 bases, and the germline ends lie 12 bases apart. The CDR3, cysteine through phenylalanine, is 16 amino acids long. Left in the record is the CDR3 DNA by itself, 48 bases read in frame from the first base. Full variable domain (CDR3 extended with the reference TRBV5-6 and TRBJ1-1 proteins): DAGVTQSPTHLIKTRGQQVTLRCSPKSGHDTVSWYQQALGQGPQFIFQYYEEEERQRGNFPDRFSGHQFPNYSSELNVNALLLGDSALYLCASSLGAGELNTEAFFGQGTRLTVV.